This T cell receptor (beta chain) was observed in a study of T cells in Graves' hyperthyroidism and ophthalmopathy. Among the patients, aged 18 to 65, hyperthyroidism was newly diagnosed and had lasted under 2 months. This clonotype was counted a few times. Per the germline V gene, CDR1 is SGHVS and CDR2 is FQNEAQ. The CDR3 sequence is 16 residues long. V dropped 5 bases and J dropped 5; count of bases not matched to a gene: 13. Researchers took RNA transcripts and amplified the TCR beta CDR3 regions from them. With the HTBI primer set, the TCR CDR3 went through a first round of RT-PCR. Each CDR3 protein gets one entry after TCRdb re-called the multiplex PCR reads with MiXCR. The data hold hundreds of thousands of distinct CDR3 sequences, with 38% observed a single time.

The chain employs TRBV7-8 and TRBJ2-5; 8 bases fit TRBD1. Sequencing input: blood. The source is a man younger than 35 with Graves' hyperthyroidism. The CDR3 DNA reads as TGTGCCAGCAGCCTCGATCCGACAGGGGAGGAGGAGACCCAGTACTTC. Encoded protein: CASSLDPTGEEETQYF.